Listed below are T cell receptor beta chains from one sample, sequenced in a study of cytomegalovirus exposure and HLA in healthy donors. Some clones are missing from TCRdb's copy, which holds only in-frame ones; the method was immunoSEQ multiplex PCR. The sample contains 300,000 or so clones, just under 85% of which appear only once. The sample taken for sequencing was PBMCs. The receptors originated from a woman between 40 and 55 years old in good health and CMV-seropositive. Each CDR3 is given with its conserved first and last residue. D genes are given only for firm matches. The size entry is marked missing in some rows and otherwise reads once, few, many or a size class.

TRBJ1-4,TRBV4-2,TRBD1,NA,TGTGCCAGCAGCGCTTCCGGGACAGGAGGTGAAAAACTGTTTTTT,CASSASGTGGEKLFF
TRBJ1-2,TRBV20-1,NA,NA,TGTGGCCCGGGGGGAGACTATGGCTACACCTTC,CGPGGDYGYTF
TRBJ2-6,TRBV28,TRBD2,NA,TGTGCCAGCAGAGCGGGAGGTAACTCTGGGGCCAACGTCCTGACTTTC,CASRAGGNSGANVLTF
TRBJ1-1,TRBV6-5,TRBD1,NA,TGTGCCAGCACCAACGACAGGGCTCACACTGAAGCTTTCTTT,CASTNDRAHTEAFF
TRBJ1-1,TRBV30,TRBD1,few,TGTGCCTTCAGCAAACAGGGGAATGAAGCTTTCTTT,CAFSKQGNEAFF
TRBJ2-1,TRBV10-3,NA,NA,TGTGCCATCAGTGATAGAGCGTGGAATGAGCAGTTCTTC,CAISDRAWNEQFF
TRBJ2-2,TRBV27,NA,NA,TGTGCCAGCAGTTTGAGGGCGGAGAACACCGGGGAGCTGTTTTTT,CASSLRAENTGELFF
TRBJ2-7,TRBV11-2,NA,NA,TGTGCCAGCAGCTTAGGCTCCTGGCAGGGCGAGCAGTACTTC,CASSLGSWQGEQYF
TRBJ1-4,TRBV7-2,NA,NA,TGTGCCAGCAGCCGCGGGGCGGGGTTCGAAAAACTGTTTTTT,CASSRGAGFEKLFF
TRBJ1-1,TRBV7-8,TRBD1,NA,TGTGCCAGCAGCTCACCAGACAGGGGCAGGTTGAACACTGAAGCTTTCTTT,CASSSPDRGRLNTEAFF
TRBJ1-1,TRBV28,NA,NA,TGTGCCAGCAGGGGGGCGCTGAGGACTGAAGCTTTCTTT,CASRGALRTEAFF
TRBJ2-3,TRBV11-1,TRBD2,NA,TGTGCCAGCAGCCCATGGACTAGCGGGAGCACAGATACGCAGTATTTT,CASSPWTSGSTDTQYF
TRBJ2-7,TRBV18,TRBD2,NA,TGTGCCAGCTCACCAAGCGGAGCGGGAGGACTCGAGCAGTACTTC,CASSPSGAGGLEQYF
TRBJ2-1,TRBV11-3,TRBD2,NA,TGTGCCAGCAGCTTAGAACTAGCGGGAATCAATGAGCAGTTCTTC,CASSLELAGINEQFF
TRBJ1-5,TRBV27,NA,NA,TGTGCCAGCAGCTCCCGAACAGGGAGCAATCAGCCCCAGCATTTT,CASSSRTGSNQPQHF
TRBJ2-5,TRBV29-1,TRBD1,NA,TGCAGCGTCGGGACAGGATGGGAGGAGACCCAGTACTTC,CSVGTGWEETQYF
TRBJ1-6,TRBV27,NA,NA,TGTGCCAGCAGCCCCTCCCGCCCAGGGGTAGATAATTCACCCCTCCACTTT,CASSPSRPGVDNSPLHF
TRBJ2-7,TRBV5-1,NA,NA,TGCGCCAGCAGCTTGGGCGGGACAGATTCCTACGAGCAGTACTTC,CASSLGGTDSYEQYF
TRBJ2-2,TRBV9,NA,NA,TGTGCCAGCAGCGTAGGGGGAGACTCACTCGGGGAGCTGTTTTTT,CASSVGGDSLGELFF
TRBJ1-1,TRBV30,TRBD1,NA,TGTGCCTGGAGTAAACAGGGGGCATGGACTGAAGCTTTCTTT,CAWSKQGAWTEAFF
TRBJ1-5,TRBV2,TRBD1,NA,TGTGCCAGCAGTCCGGACAGGCGGAATCAGCCCCAGCATTTT,CASSPDRRNQPQHF
TRBJ1-6,TRBV11-2,NA,NA,TGTGCCAGCAGCCCCGGCAGGGCGAATTCACCCCTCCACTTT,CASSPGRANSPLHF
TRBJ2-7,TRBV28,TRBD2,NA,TGTGCCAGCAGTTTAGCGGGAGGGCCCTCGGACGAGCAGTACTTC,CASSLAGGPSDEQYF
TRBJ2-3,TRBV4-1,TRBD1,NA,TGCGCCAGCAGCCAAGATGGGACAGGGTCGAGCACAGATACGCAGTATTTT,CASSQDGTGSSTDTQYF
TRBJ1-3,TRBV6-5,TRBD1,NA,TGTGCCAGCAGCCTCACAGGGGCTGGAAACACCATATATTTT,CASSLTGAGNTIYF
TRBJ1-5,TRBV15,NA,NA,TGTGCCACCAGCACAGGGGATCAGCCCCAGCATTTT,CATSTGDQPQHF
TRBJ2-7,TRBV5-1,TRBD1,NA,TGCGCCAGCAGCCCCTTCTCCGGGACAGGGGACGAGCAGTACTTC,CASSPFSGTGDEQYF
TRBJ1-2,TRBV19,NA,NA,TGTGCCAGTAGTATCCCGTCGGTCACCTATGGCTACACCTTC,CASSIPSVTYGYTF
TRBJ1-1,TRBV18,NA,NA,TGTGCCAGCTCACCGGCGTCCCCCGAGGCCACTGAAGCTTTCTTT,CASSPASPEATEAFF
TRBJ1-6,TRBV4-3,NA,few,TGCGCCAGCAGCCCCCGACATTTCGATAATTCACCCCTCCACTTT,CASSPRHFDNSPLHF
TRBJ2-1,TRBV19,NA,few,TGTGCCAGTAGTATAGCCGGTTCGAGCTCCTACAATGAGCAGTTCTTC,CASSIAGSSSYNEQFF
TRBJ1-5,TRBV28,NA,NA,TGTGCCAGCAGTTTAGGACTGGGCCATCAGCCCCAGCATTTT,CASSLGLGHQPQHF
TRBJ1-2,TRBV4-1,NA,few,TGCGCCAGCAGCCAAAACACTATCGCCTATGGCTACACCTTC,CASSQNTIAYGYTF
TRBJ2-7,TRBV25-1,NA,NA,TGTGCCAGCAGTGAATTTTTCAGGGTGAACGAGCAGTACTTC,CASSEFFRVNEQYF
TRBJ2-7,TRBV25-1,NA,NA,TGTGCCAGCAGTGAATCGACAGTCTCCTACGAGCAGTACTTC,CASSESTVSYEQYF
TRBJ2-2,TRBV4-1,TRBD1,NA,TGCGCCAGCAGCCTAGGGGGCGCAGATGGGGAGCTGTTTTTT,CASSLGGADGELFF
TRBJ2-7,TRBV27,TRBD1,NA,TGTGCCAGCAGTTTAGAATCCCCAGGACAGGTCCAAACCTACGAGCAGTACTTC,CASSLESPGQVQTYEQYF
TRBJ2-2,TRBV7-6,NA,NA,TGTGCCAGCAGCTTAGGGGAGGCCGGGGAGCTGTTTTTT,CASSLGEAGELFF
TRBJ1-5,TRBV2,TRBD1,NA,TGTGCCAGCACCGCCGGGACAGGCGTAGTAAGCAATCAGCCCCAGCATTTT,CASTAGTGVVSNQPQHF
TRBJ1-1,TRBV18,NA,NA,TGTGCCAGCTCACCACAAGGGAGGACTGAAGCTTTCTTT,CASSPQGRTEAFF
TRBJ2-2,TRBV30,TRBD2,once,TGTGCCTTGACTAGCGGGTTACCCGGGGAGCTGTTTTTT,CALTSGLPGELFF
TRBJ2-7,TRBV6-1,NA,few,TGTGCCAGCAGGGCCGGCGGCGAGGTCGAGCAGTACTTC,CASRAGGEVEQYF
TRBJ2-7,TRBV30,TRBD1,NA,TGTGCCTGGAGTCGCCGGGACAGCTACGAGCAGTACTTC,CAWSRRDSYEQYF
TRBJ1-4,TRBV30,NA,NA,TGTGCCTGGAGTGACAAGCAGGGGTTCCTTGAAAAACTGTTTTTT,CAWSDKQGFLEKLFF
TRBJ1-4,TRBV19,TRBD1,NA,TGTGCCAGTAGTGGGGACAGGGTTAAAGGCGAAAAACTGTTTTTT,CASSGDRVKGEKLFF
TRBJ1-4,TRBV19,TRBD1,once,TGTGCCAGTAGGACGATAGGGGGCGAGGATGAAAAACTGTTTTTT,CASRTIGGEDEKLFF
TRBJ2-3,TRBV30,NA,NA,TGTGCCTGGAGGGCCACGGACAGGGAGGGGCAGTATTTT,CAWRATDREGQYF
TRBJ2-7,TRBV11-2,NA,NA,TGTGCCAGCAGCTACCCAGCGGGTGACAGCTCCTACGAGCAGTACTTC,CASSYPAGDSSYEQYF
TRBJ2-1,TRBV9,TRBD2,NA,TGTGCCAGCAGCGGATTAGCGGGAGGGAGCTCCTACAATGAGCAGTTCTTC,CASSGLAGGSSYNEQFF
TRBJ2-1,TRBV6-5,NA,once,TGTGCCAGCAGGATGACTGATTCAACCTACAATGAGCAGTTCTTC,CASRMTDSTYNEQFF
TRBJ1-3,TRBV30,TRBD1,once,TGTGCCTTGACAGGGGGCGGCGACACCATATATTTT,CALTGGGDTIYF
TRBJ2-4,TRBV30,NA,NA,TGTGCCTGGAGTGTGGGCCCAGTGGAGTACTTC,CAWSVGPVEYF
TRBJ2-7,TRBV15,NA,NA,TGTGCCACCAGCCACTCGGGAAGCCACGAGCAGTACTTC,CATSHSGSHEQYF
TRBJ2-3,TRBV27,NA,NA,TGTGCCAGGCCTACGACAGATACGCAGTATTTT,CARPTTDTQYF
TRBJ2-2,TRBV4-2,NA,NA,TGTGCCAGCAGCCGGGGTAGCGCCGGCGGGGAGCTGTTTTTT,CASSRGSAGGELFF
TRBJ2-7,TRBV30,NA,NA,TGTGCCTGGAGTGTACACGGGAACTACGAGCAGTACTTC,CAWSVHGNYEQYF
TRBJ2-3,TRBV7-9,NA,NA,TGTGCCAGCAGCTTAGCGGCAGGGTTGAAAGATACGCAGTATTTT,CASSLAAGLKDTQYF